This passage covers 10 T cell receptor beta chains from one sample sequenced in a study of technical replicates of blood from a few donors. Clones were read by immunoSEQ multiplex PCR, and TCRdb kept only the in-frame ones, dropping some. The sample yields about 72,000 clones, just under 97% seen once. The sequenced sample was T cells isolated from PBMCs. The receptors here all came from a human donor in good health.

The V call is TRBV28, the J call TRBJ1-3, with TRBD1 as a possible D gene (5 bases). V was clipped by 4 bases and J by 0 bases, with 16 bases between them. Germline CDR1 and CDR2: MDHEN and SYDVKM. This CDR3 contains 17 residues. This CDR3 is CASSSAFGGTSGNTIYF. Written as DNA, the CDR3 is TGTGCCAGCAGTTCGGCCTTTGGGGGGACCTCTGGAAACACCATATATTTT.

This chain connects TRBV5-1 to TRBJ2-5; 8 nucleotides agree with TRBD2. CDR1 and CDR2 (germline): SGHRS, YFSETQ. This CDR3 contains 17 residues. J gave up 0 bases and V 0 bases, and 7 bases lay outside the gene matches. The CDR3 DNA is TGCGCCAGCAGCTTGGTAGTTAGCGGGGACCACCAAGAGACCCAGTACTTC. It is translated as CASSLVVSGDHQETQYF. Combining the CDR3 with reference TRBV5-1 and TRBJ2-5 gives the whole variable domain KAGVTQTPRYLIKTRGQQVTLSCSPISGHRSVSWYQQTPGQGLQFLFEYFSETQRNKGNFPGRFSGRQFSNSRSEMNVSTLELGDSALYLCASSLVVSGDHQETQYFGPGTRLLVL.

This chain uses TRBV15 with TRBJ1-2; D call uncertain. From germline, CDR1 is LNHNV and CDR2 YYDKDF (reference sequence). The CDR3 has 13 amino acids. V lost 5 bases to trimming and J lost 0 bases, with 7 bases between them. CDR3 residues: CATSPGANYGYTF. The CDR3 coding sequence is TGTGCCACCAGCCCCGGAGCTAACTATGGCTACACCTTC.

The genes are TRBV13 and TRBJ1-3; D perhaps matches TRBD1 (5 bases). Germline loops: CDR1 PRHDT, CDR2 FYEKMQ (reference sequence). The ends were cut back, 0 bases at V and 1 base at J, with 13 bases in the middle. The CDR3 sequence is 17 residues long. CDR3 loop: CASSLGWGGESGNTIYF. Here the CDR3 DNA reads TGTGCCAGCAGCTTAGGCTGGGGGGGGGAGTCTGGAAACACCATATATTTT.

This clone was recorded a few times. The rearrangement links TRBV2 to TRBJ1-5, with D possibly TRBD1 on 5 matching bases. V was shortened by 7 bases and J by 5 bases, with 18 bases between the two germline ends. The CDR3 is made up of 15 amino acids. Looked up from germline, CDR1 is SNHLY and CDR2 is FYNNEI. Here the CDR3 reads CASKEGPTKDQPQHF. CDR3 DNA sequence: TGTGCCAGCAAGGAGGGGCCAACTAAGGATCAGCCCCAGCATTTT.

In its sample, this clone was seen once. The chain is built from TRBV14 and TRBJ2-3; a possible D gene is TRBD1 (5 bases). CDR1 and CDR2 from the germline V gene are SGHDN and FVKESK. The CDR3 consists of 14 residues. V was shortened by 0 bases and J by 1 base, with 5 bases between the two germline ends. CDR3: CASSQEGGTDTQYF. CDR3 sequence (DNA): TGTGCCAGCAGCCAAGAAGGGGGCACAGATACGCAGTATTTT.

This clone was counted a single time. V is TRBV2 and J is TRBJ1-2, with D possibly being TRBD1 (5 bases). The CDR3 is 12 amino acids. V lost 6 bases and J 6 bases, leaving 11 bases between the germline ends. Germline V lookup: CDR1 SNHLY, CDR2 FYNNEI. CDR3 sequence: CASSLNRHGYTF. The DNA for the CDR3 is TGTGCCAGCAGCCTTAACAGGCATGGCTACACCTTC.

The rearrangement links TRBV5-6 to TRBJ2-5; 9 nucleotides line up with TRBD2. The V and J ends lost 2 bases and 5 bases, in that order; junction bases with no gene match: 4. CDR3 length: 14 residues. The V gene's germline CDR1 is SGHDT and CDR2 YYEEEE. The CDR3 region is CASSFAGGPETQYF. As DNA, the CDR3 is TGTGCCAGCAGCTTCGCGGGGGGGCCGGAGACCCAGTACTTC.

The J gene is TRBJ2-7, the V gene TRBV5-1; TRBD2 matches 13 bases. The CDR3 runs 13 residues. V gave up 8 bases and J gave up 4 bases; unmatched junction bases: 3. The germline V gene encodes CDR1 SGHRS and CDR2 YFSETQ. The CDR3 sequence: CASRTSGSYEQYF. The CDR3 DNA reads TGCGCCAGTCGGACTAGCGGGAGTTACGAGCAGTACTTC.

This clone was counted a few times. The chain links TRBV6-1 to TRBJ1-5; D remains unclear. V lost 0 bases and J 7 bases, leaving 19 bases between the germline ends. Germline assignment: CDR1 MNHNS and CDR2 SASEGT. The CDR3 has 17 amino acids. This CDR3 is CASSEARGSAGSQPQHF. The CDR3 bases are TGTGCCAGCAGTGAAGCGCGGGGTTCCGCAGGCTCCCAGCCCCAGCATTTT.